Below, one T cell receptor (beta chain) is given with its context. The antigen remains unidentified. This record comes from a study of T cells after posttransplantation cyclophosphamide. General study results and limits: Skin or GI-infiltrating T cells shared few TRB sequences with blood. Donor CD8+ memory clones often dominated recipient blood repertoires at later times. Recipient CMV seropositivity and CMV reactivation strongly tracked TRB clonality.

CDR3 length: 12 residues. V was trimmed by 4 bases and J by 2 bases, leaving 5 bases between them. Germline CDR1 and CDR2: MGHRA and YSYEKL. Busulfan-fludarabine conditioning, marrow transplant, and cyclophosphamide on days +3 and +4 were administered. The table came from immunoSEQ multiplex PCR; TCRdb's copy has only in-frame clones and leaves some out. The repertoire holds about 350 clones, with roughly two thirds as singletons. The sample was CD8+ T cells sorted from PBMCs, taken after allogeneic stem cell transplant with posttransplant cyclophosphamide. The TCR sequence derives from a female patient aged 50-59 years who received an allogeneic stem cell transplant from a related donor, was CMV-positive, and had no GVHD. Some T cells may be graft donor cells. V gene TRBV4-1 combines with J gene TRBJ2-5; D remains unclear. CDR3 amino acids: CASSPEQETQYF. The DNA for the CDR3 is TGCGCCAGCAGCCCTGAGCAAGAGACCCAGTACTTC.